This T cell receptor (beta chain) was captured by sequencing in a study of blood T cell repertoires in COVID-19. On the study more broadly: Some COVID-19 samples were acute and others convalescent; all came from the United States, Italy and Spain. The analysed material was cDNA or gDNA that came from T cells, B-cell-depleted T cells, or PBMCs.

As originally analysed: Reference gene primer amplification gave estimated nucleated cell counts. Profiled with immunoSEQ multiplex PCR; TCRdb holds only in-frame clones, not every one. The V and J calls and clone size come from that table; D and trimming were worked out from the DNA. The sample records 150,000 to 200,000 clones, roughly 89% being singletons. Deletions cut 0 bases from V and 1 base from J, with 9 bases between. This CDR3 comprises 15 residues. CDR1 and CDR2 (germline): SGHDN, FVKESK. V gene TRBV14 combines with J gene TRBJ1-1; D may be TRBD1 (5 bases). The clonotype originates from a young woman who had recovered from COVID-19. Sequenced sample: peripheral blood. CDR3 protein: CASSQDYGANTEAFF. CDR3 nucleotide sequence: TGTGCCAGCAGCCAAGATTATGGGGCGAACACTGAAGCTTTCTTT.